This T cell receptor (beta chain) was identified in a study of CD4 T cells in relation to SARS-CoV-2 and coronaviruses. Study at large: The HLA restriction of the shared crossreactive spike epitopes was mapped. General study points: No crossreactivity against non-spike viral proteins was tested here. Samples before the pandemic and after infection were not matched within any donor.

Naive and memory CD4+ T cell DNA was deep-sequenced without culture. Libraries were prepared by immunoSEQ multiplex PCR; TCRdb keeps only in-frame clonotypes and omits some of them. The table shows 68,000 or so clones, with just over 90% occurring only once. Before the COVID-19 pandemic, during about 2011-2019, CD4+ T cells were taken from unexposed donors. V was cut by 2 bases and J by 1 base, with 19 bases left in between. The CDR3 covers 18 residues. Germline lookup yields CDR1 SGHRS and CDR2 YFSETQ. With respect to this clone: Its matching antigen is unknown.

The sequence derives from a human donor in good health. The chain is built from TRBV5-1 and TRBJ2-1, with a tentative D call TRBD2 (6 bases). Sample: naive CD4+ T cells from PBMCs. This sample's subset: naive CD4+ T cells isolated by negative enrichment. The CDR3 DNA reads TGCGCCAGCAGCTTTAGCGGATTCGGAACTCGTTCCTACAATGAGCAGTTCTTC. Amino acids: CASSFSGFGTRSYNEQFF.